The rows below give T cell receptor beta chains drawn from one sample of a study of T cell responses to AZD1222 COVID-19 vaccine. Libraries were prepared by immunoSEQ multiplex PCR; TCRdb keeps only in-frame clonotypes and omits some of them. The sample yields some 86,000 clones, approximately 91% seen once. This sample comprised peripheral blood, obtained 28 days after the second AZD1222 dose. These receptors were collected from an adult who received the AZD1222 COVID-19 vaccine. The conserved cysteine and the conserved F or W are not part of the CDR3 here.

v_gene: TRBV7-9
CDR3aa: ASSSRPLAGGLNEQF

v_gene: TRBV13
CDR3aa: ASSIAQQWLAGTITYEQY

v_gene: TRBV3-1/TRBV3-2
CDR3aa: ASSRSWDRSGTSGYNEQF

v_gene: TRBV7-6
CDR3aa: ASSLASGLSSGNTIY

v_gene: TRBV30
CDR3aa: AWSPPRGGFSYEQY

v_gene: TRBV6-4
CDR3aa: ASIAGTGNTEAF

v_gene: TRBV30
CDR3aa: AWSVNRVDTEAF

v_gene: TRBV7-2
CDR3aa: ASSFTPTSGLAKNIQY

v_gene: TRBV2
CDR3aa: ASSEGPGNTIY

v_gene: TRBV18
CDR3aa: ASSPAGNSYEQY